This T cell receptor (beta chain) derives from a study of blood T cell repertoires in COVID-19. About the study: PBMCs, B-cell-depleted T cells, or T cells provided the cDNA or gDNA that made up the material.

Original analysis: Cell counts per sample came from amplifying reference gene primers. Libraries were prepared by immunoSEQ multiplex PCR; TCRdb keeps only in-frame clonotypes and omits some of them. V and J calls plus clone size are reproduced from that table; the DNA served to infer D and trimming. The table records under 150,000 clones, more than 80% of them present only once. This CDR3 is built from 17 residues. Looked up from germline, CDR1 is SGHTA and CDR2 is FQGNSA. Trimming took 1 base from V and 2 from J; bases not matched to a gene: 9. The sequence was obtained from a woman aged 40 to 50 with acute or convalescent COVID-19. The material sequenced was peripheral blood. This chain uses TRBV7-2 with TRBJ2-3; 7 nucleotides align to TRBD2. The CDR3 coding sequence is TGTGCCAGCAGCTTAGGAATTTTGAGCGGGATCACAGATACGCAGTATTTT. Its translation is CASSLGILSGITDTQYF. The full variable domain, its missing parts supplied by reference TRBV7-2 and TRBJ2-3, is GAGVSQSPSNKVTEKGKDVELRCDPISGHTALYWYRQSLGQGLEFLIYFQGNSAPDKSGLPSDRFSAERTGGSVSTLTIQRTQQEDSAVYLCASSLGILSGITDTQYFGPGTRLTVL.